The clone carrying this T cell receptor (beta chain) was detected many times. TCR beta libraries were built with iRepertoire HTBI primers and Arm-PCR of CDR3 regions. Each CDR3 protein is one row after TCRdb ran MiXCR on the multiplex PCR reads. The repertoire holds 500,000 to 800,000 distinct CDR3 sequences, with 25% to 30% as singletons. These data originate in a study of regulatory T cells in long-lasting Graves disease. At the level of the study: Patients with persistent Graves' disease had over 5 years of antithyroid drugs and persistent TSH receptor antibodies.

Time point given: persistent/refractory GD, antithyroid drugs over 5 years with positive TRAb. Making the TCR library involved RNA that had been extracted from PBMCs. Those enrolled as patients came out of an endocrinology department in Xi'an, China. The CDR3 is 15 residues long. Trimming took 1 base from V and 0 from J, leaving 9 bases between them. V usage is TRBV12-3 or TRBV12-4 and J usage is TRBJ1-2, with no clear D. The clonotype comes from a female donor with Graves disease. Sequences were derived from peripheral blood mononuclear cells (PBMCs), sampled when the disease was refractory, from a patient treated with antithyroid drugs. CDR3: CASSLGRSANYGYTF. CDR3 coding DNA: TGTGCCAGCAGTTTAGGACGGTCAGCTAACTATGGCTACACCTTC.